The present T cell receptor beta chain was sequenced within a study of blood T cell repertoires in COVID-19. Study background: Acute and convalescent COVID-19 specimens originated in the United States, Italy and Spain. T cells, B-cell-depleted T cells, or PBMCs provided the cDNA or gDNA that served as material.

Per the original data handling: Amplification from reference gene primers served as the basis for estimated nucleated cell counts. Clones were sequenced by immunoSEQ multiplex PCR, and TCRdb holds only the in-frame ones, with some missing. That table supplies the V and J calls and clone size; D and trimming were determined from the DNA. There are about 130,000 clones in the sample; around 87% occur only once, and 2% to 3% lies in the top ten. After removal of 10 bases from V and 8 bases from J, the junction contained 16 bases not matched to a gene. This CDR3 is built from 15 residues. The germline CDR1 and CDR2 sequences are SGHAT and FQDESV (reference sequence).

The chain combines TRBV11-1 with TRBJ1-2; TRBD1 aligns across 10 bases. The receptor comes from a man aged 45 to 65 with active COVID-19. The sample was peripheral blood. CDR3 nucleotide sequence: TGTGCCACTGATCGGAAAGGGACAGGGGCGTTCGGCTACACCTTC. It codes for CATDRKGTGAFGYTF.